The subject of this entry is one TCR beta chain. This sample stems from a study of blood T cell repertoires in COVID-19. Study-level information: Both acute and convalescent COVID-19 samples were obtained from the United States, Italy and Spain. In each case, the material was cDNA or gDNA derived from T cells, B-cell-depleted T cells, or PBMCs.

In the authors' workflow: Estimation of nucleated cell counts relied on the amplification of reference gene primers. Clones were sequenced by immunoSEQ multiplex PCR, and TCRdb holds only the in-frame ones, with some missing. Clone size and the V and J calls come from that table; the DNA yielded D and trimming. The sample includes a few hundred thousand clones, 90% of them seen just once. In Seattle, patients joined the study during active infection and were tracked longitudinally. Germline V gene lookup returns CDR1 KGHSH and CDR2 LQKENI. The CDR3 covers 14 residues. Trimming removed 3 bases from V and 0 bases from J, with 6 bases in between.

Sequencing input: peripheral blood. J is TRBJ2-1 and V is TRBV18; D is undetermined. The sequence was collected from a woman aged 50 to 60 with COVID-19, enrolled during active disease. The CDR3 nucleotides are TGTGCCAGCTCACCTTCGAGCTCCTACAATGAGCAGTTCTTC. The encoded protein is CASSPSSSYNEQFF.